This entry concerns a single T cell receptor beta chain. Antigen: not known. Germline V CDR1 and CDR2: SGHRS, YFSETQ. The CDR3 has 14 residues. Trimming at V came to 6 bases and at J to 2 bases, leaving 7 bases not matched to a gene. The PCR used 60 Vbeta and 13 Jbeta primers. Assay used: immunoSEQ multiplex PCR; TCRdb lists only in-frame clones, some missing. The sample shows 90,000 to 95,000 clones, around 85% of them seen only once. The source of the sample is a study of cytomegalovirus exposure and HLA in healthy donors. Looking at the study overall: Counted in an early data release were about 86 million unique TCRs from HLA-typed donors.

Findings and caveats of the study: The HLA-A and HLA-B alleles of most subjects were reportedly predicted accurately from TCR beta sequences. According to an earlier analysis, most TCR beta V segments yielded productive rearrangements about 87% or about 30% of the time.

The TCR comes from a girl aged 2 to 10 in good health and CMV-seropositive. The genes are TRBV5-1 and TRBJ2-5; TRBD1 agrees at 7 bases. The sequenced material came from PBMCs. In DNA, the CDR3 is TGCGCCAGCAAACGAGGGACAGATCAAGAGACCCAGTACTTC. As protein: CASKRGTDQETQYF.